A selection of T cell receptor beta chains follows, all from one sample in a study of cytomegalovirus exposure and HLA in healthy donors. Measured with immunoSEQ multiplex PCR; TCRdb has only the in-frame clones, and not every one. The sample lists about 160,000 clones, over 80% occurring once. The sample comprised PBMCs. These TCRs come from a male donor in good health and CMV-seropositive. Each CDR3 is given with its conserved first and last residue. A D gene is named only where the DNA matches it firmly. Not all rows give a size; the values are once, few, many and, for expanded clones, a class.

j_call | d_call | clone_size | v_call | cdr3_nt | cdr3_aa
TRBJ2-7 | NA | NA | TRBV7-8 | TGTGCCAGCAGCTTATTGGGGCCGAGGCAAGGAATTTACGAGCAGTACTTC | CASSLLGPRQGIYEQYF
TRBJ1-1 | TRBD1 | NA | TRBV28 | TGTGCCAGCAGACCACAGGGGAGGAGCACTGAAGCTTTCTTT | CASRPQGRSTEAFF
TRBJ2-1 | TRBD1 | NA | TRBV27 | TGTGCCAGCAGTTCCCAGGGGGTGGATACTTGGGGGCAGTTCTTC | CASSSQGVDTWGQFF
TRBJ2-2 | TRBD1 | few | TRBV11-2 | TGTGCCAGCAGCCGATGGACAGGAACCTTTCCCTCGAACACCGGGGAGCTGTTTTTT | CASSRWTGTFPSNTGELFF
TRBJ2-3 | NA | once | TRBV6-1 | TGTGCCAGCAGTGTAAGCGCCTTGAGGACAGATACGCAGTATTTT | CASSVSALRTDTQYF
TRBJ1-4 | NA | NA | TRBV9 | TGTGCCAGCAGCGCCGGACTACTCCCGGAGGAAAAACTGTTTTTT | CASSAGLLPEEKLFF
TRBJ2-7 | TRBD1 | NA | TRBV10-3 | TGTGCCATCAAAGGGACAGGATGGGACGAGCAGTACTTC | CAIKGTGWDEQYF
TRBJ1-2 | TRBD1 | NA | TRBV6-1 | TGTGCCAGCAGTGCAACCGACTCGACAGGGGGCGGGTATGGCTACACCTTC | CASSATDSTGGGYGYTF
TRBJ1-5 | NA | once | TRBV30 | TGTGCCTGGTCCCAGGGTCAGCCCCAGCATTTT | CAWSQGQPQHF
TRBJ1-5 | NA | few | TRBV7-6 | TGTGCCAGCAGCTTTGGGCAGGGTCAGCCCCAGCATTTT | CASSFGQGQPQHF
TRBJ2-5 | NA | NA | TRBV28 | TGTGCCAGCACCCTGGCACGGGAGCAGTACTTC | CASTLAREQYF
TRBJ2-2 | NA | once | TRBV7-2 | TGTGCCAGAGATAGCAGGGGGAACACCGGGGAGCTGTTTTTT | CARDSRGNTGELFF
TRBJ2-7 | TRBD1 | NA | TRBV28 | TGTGCCAGCAGTTCCTACCGACAGGGGAAAAACCGCTACGAGCAGTACTTC | CASSSYRQGKNRYEQYF
TRBJ2-7 | TRBD2 | NA | TRBV2 | TGTGCCACCATCAAGGGAGGGGAGCAGTACTTC | CATIKGGEQYF
TRBJ2-2 | NA | NA | TRBV7-9 | TGTGCCAGCAGCTTATCAAAGGGGGGGACCGGGGAGCTGTTTTTT | CASSLSKGGTGELFF